One and the same sample provided the 17 T cell receptor beta chains below, sequenced in a study of technical replicates of blood from a few donors. Clones were read by immunoSEQ multiplex PCR, and TCRdb kept only the in-frame ones, dropping some. This sample has 60,000 to 90,000 clones; 95% occur once, and the top ten carry around 0.24%. Source material: T cells isolated from PBMCs. All receptors come from a human donor in good health.

In this sample, this clone turned up a few times. V and J are TRBV14 and TRBJ1-1; unclear D gene. CDR1 is SGHDN and CDR2 is FVKESK in the germline V gene. V was pared by 1 base and J by 6 bases, with 9 bases between. There are 13 residues in the CDR3. In DNA form, the CDR3 reads TGTGCCAGCAGCCAAGTAGAGGTTGCTGAAGCTTTCTTT. Translated, it gives CASSQVEVAEAFF.

The chain links TRBV13 to TRBJ2-5; possible D gene TRBD1, 6 bases. The CDR3 is 13 amino acids. Germline CDR1 reads PRHDT; CDR2 reads FYEKMQ (reference sequence). V gave up 4 bases and J gave up 1 base, with 7 bases separating them. CDR3 loop: CASSSRGQETQYF. CDR3 bases: TGTGCCAGCAGCTCCAGGGGCCAAGAGACCCAGTACTTC.

The chain employs TRBV27 and TRBJ2-7, with a tentative D call TRBD1 (6 bases). CDR1 MNHEY and CDR2 SMNVEV come from the germline V gene (reference sequence). V was pared by 5 bases and J by 3 bases, with 17 bases between. This CDR3 has 15 residues. As DNA, the CDR3 is TGTGCCAGCAGTGCGCCCAGCAGGGGAGTCTACGAGCAGTACTTC. It is translated as CASSAPSRGVYEQYF.

The J gene is TRBJ2-5, the V gene TRBV6-1, with 7 bases that match TRBD2. From germline, CDR1 is MNHNS and CDR2 SASEGT. CDR3 length: 14 amino acids. V trimming: 7 bases; J trimming: 6 bases; junction bases outside the gene matches: 11. The CDR3 DNA is TGTGCCAGCACCACGGGACTATCGGCGAAGACCCAGTACTTC. Residues: CASTTGLSAKTQYF.

Turning to this clone: The sample holds other DNA sequences that translate to the same CDR3. This chain connects TRBV6-5 to TRBJ1-1; possibly TRBD1 for D (5 bases). This CDR3 comprises 13 residues. Between the trimmed V and J ends, which lost 0 bases and 5 bases, there was a span of 7 bases. Germline CDR1 and CDR2: MNHEY and SVGAGI. CDR3 loop: CASSYSGGTEAFF. The CDR3, as DNA: TGTGCCAGCAGTTACTCGGGGGGTACTGAAGCTTTCTTT.

The chain couples TRBV7-9 to TRBJ1-6; D not certain. With 6 bases removed from V and 1 base from J, the gap between germline ends came to 16 bases. The CDR3 extends over 17 amino acids. Per the germline V gene, CDR1 is SEHNR and CDR2 is FQNEAQ (reference sequence). CDR3: CASSGNEGGSYNSPLHF. The CDR3 DNA reads TGTGCCAGCAGTGGGAACGAGGGCGGATCCTATAATTCACCCCTCCACTTT. The full variable domain, in which reference TRBV7-9 and TRBJ1-6 provide the parts outside the CDR3, is DTGVSQNPRHKITKRGQNVTFRCDPISEHNRLYWYRQTLGQGPEFLTYFQNEAQLEKSRLLSDRFSAERPKGSFSTLEIQRTEQGDSAMYLCASSGNEGGSYNSPLHFGNGTRLTVT.

The chain employs TRBV30 and TRBJ2-4; a weak D match, TRBD2 (6 bases). The CDR3 runs 12 residues. CDR1 is GTSNPN and CDR2 is SVGIG in the germline V gene (reference sequence). Trimming shortened V by 8 bases and J by 8 bases, and 16 bases separated the two germline ends. The DNA for the CDR3 is TGTGCCGGAGCCCCCGGGGGAGACATTCAGTACTTC. It specifies CAGAPGGDIQYF.

J is TRBJ1-1 and V is TRBV5-1; tentatively, D is TRBD1 (5 bases). V was cut by 3 bases and J by 1 base, with 19 bases left in between. Germline loops: CDR1 SGHRS, CDR2 YFSETQ. There are 17 residues in the CDR3. CDR3 nucleotides: TGCGCCAGCAGCTCGCGAGGTGTAGGTCAGGGGAACACTGAAGCTTTCTTT. Translated: CASSSRGVGQGNTEAFF.

The V call is TRBV10-2, the J call TRBJ2-7; 10 bases are shared with TRBD2. The length of the CDR3 is 15 residues. In germline, CDR1 is WSHSY, CDR2 SAAADI. The trim removed 6 bases at V and 4 bases at J, leaving 9 bases unmatched. Here the CDR3 DNA reads TGCGCCAGCAGGGTGGCTAGCGGGAGTATTTACGAGCAGTACTTC. Translation gives CASRVASGSIYEQYF.

J is TRBJ1-1 and V is TRBV6-5; D gene unclear. Trimming stripped 0 bases from V and 1 base from J, with 6 bases between. This CDR3 comprises 14 residues. In germline, CDR1 is MNHEY, CDR2 SVGAGI. The CDR3 reads CASSYSKANTEAFF. CDR3 DNA: TGTGCCAGCAGTTACTCAAAAGCGAACACTGAAGCTTTCTTT.

This rearrangement joins TRBV2 to TRBJ1-6; TRBD1 might be the D (6 bases). Trimming removed 1 base from V and 4 bases from J, with 8 bases in between. The CDR3 covers 15 residues. From germline, CDR1 is SNHLY and CDR2 FYNNEI. The CDR3 region is CASSEGGQYNSPLHF. In DNA form, the CDR3 reads TGTGCCAGCAGTGAAGGAGGACAGTATAATTCACCCCTCCACTTT.

The genes are TRBV19 and TRBJ1-2; TRBD1 is a possible D gene (6 bases). The V and J ends lost 7 bases and 6 bases respectively, with 21 bases between them. This CDR3 has 15 residues. Germline V gene lookup returns CDR1 LNHDA and CDR2 SQIVND (reference sequence). Here the CDR3 DNA reads TGTGCCAGTACCCCCACGGACAGTAGAGCCGATGGCTACACCTTC. Encoded protein: CASTPTDSRADGYTF.

This chain links TRBV28 with TRBJ1-2; no firm D call. V was clipped by 8 bases and J by 0 bases, with 7 bases between them. Looked up from germline, CDR1 is MDHEN and CDR2 is SYDVKM. The CDR3 contains 12 residues. The CDR3 spells CASVHSNYGYTF. The DNA of the CDR3 is TGTGCCAGCGTACATTCTAACTATGGCTACACCTTC.

This clone was observed a single time. This sequence joins TRBV27 and TRBJ2-1; 10 positions match TRBD2. Germline V lookup: CDR1 MNHEY, CDR2 SMNVEV (reference sequence). The CDR3 sequence is 14 residues long. V was clipped by 2 bases and J by 9 bases; unmatched bases: 4. CDR3 region: CASSLLAGEAEQFF. The CDR3 DNA reads TGTGCCAGCAGTTTACTAGCGGGAGAAGCTGAGCAGTTCTTC.

The V gene is TRBV6-5, the J gene TRBJ2-7, with D perhaps matching TRBD2 (5 bases). Trimming took off 4 bases at V and 7 bases at J, with 17 bases between the two ends. This CDR3 contains 14 residues. CDR1 and CDR2 (germline): MNHEY, SVGAGI. This CDR3 is CASSSARPGGEQYF. In DNA form, the CDR3 reads TGTGCCAGCAGTTCGGCCAGACCAGGAGGAGAGCAGTACTTC.

The chain combines TRBV2 with TRBJ1-5; D might be TRBD1 (5 bases). Trimming took off 2 bases at V and 1 base at J, with 12 bases between the two ends. Germline CDR1 reads SNHLY; CDR2 reads FYNNEI. The CDR3 runs to 16 residues. The chain's CDR3 is CASSEWGVGSNQPQHF. CDR3 sequence (DNA): TGTGCCAGCAGTGAATGGGGGGTAGGGAGCAATCAGCCCCAGCATTTT. The full variable domain, rest sourced from reference TRBV2 and TRBJ1-5, is EPEVTQTPSHQVTQMGQEVILRCVPISNHLYFYWYRQILGQKVEFLVSFYNNEISEKSEIFDDQFSVERPDGSNFTLKIRSTKLEDSAMYFCASSEWGVGSNQPQHFGDGTRLSIL.

V is TRBV19 and J is TRBJ2-3; TRBD2 agrees at 13 bases. The germline gives CDR1 LNHDA, CDR2 SQIVND (reference sequence). V lost 6 bases, J lost 6 bases, and 6 bases stayed unmatched. The CDR3 loop spans 15 amino acids. CDR3 in amino acids: CASSVGLAGLDTQYF. In nucleotides, the CDR3 is TGTGCCAGTAGCGTGGGACTAGCGGGGCTGGATACGCAGTATTTT. Full variable domain (remainder filled in from reference TRBV19 and TRBJ2-3): DGGITQSPKYLFRKEGQNVTLSCEQNLNHDAMYWYRQDPGQGLRLIYYSQIVNDFQKGDIAEGYSVSREKKESFPLTVTSAQKNPTAFYLCASSVGLAGLDTQYFGPGTRLTVL.